This TCR beta chain was sequenced during a study of T-cell reconstitution after alpha-beta-depleted transplantation in children. With 5 bases removed from V and 4 bases from J, the gap between germline ends came to 11 bases. The CDR3 extends over 13 amino acids. Germline V gene sequence: CDR1 SQVTM, CDR2 ANQGSEA. In its sample, this clonotype was seen many times. As it was prepared, the TCRbeta library received unique molecular identifiers. TCRdb re-derived calls from the PCR reads in MiXCR, one entry per CDR3 protein. The table includes under 750,000 distinct CDR3 sequences, 20% to 25% detected once.

This TCR was sampled from a boy under three years old who had a stem cell transplant for acute myeloid leukemia, so the T cells may come from the graft donor. The sample here was PBMCs, mostly from graft donor cells, taken 360 days after TCRalphabeta/CD19-depleted stem cell transplant. The J gene is TRBJ2-2, the V gene TRBV29-1; D not resolved. This CDR3 is CSVLWQTTGELFF. CDR3 DNA sequence: TGCAGCGTTTTGTGGCAGACCACCGGGGAGCTGTTTTTT.